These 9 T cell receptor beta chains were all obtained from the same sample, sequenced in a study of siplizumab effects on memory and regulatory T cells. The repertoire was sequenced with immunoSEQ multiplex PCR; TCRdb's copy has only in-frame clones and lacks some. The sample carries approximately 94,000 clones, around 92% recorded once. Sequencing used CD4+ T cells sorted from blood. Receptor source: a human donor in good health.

The CDR3: CATWWGASYNSPLHF. The CDR3, as DNA: TGTGCCACCTGGTGGGGGGCTTCCTATAATTCACCCCTCCACTTT. V usage is TRBV28 and J usage is TRBJ1-6, with a weak D call TRBD1 (6 bases). Trimming cost V 10 bases and J 1 base, with 14 bases left between them. This CDR3 is 15 amino acids long. The germline V gene has CDR1 MDHEN and CDR2 SYDVKM.

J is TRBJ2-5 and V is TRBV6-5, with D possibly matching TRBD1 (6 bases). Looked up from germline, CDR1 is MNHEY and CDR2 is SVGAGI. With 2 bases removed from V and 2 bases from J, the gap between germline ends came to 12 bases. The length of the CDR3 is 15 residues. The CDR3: CASSYGQSPQETQYF. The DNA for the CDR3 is TGTGCCAGCAGTTACGGACAGTCCCCTCAAGAGACCCAGTACTTC.

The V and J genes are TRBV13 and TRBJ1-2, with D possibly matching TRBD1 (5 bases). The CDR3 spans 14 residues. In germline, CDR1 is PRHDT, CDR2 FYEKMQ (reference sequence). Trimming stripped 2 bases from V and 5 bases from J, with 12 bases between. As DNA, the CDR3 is TGTGCCAGCAGCTTATGGGGACTCGAATATGGCTACACCTTC. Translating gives CASSLWGLEYGYTF.

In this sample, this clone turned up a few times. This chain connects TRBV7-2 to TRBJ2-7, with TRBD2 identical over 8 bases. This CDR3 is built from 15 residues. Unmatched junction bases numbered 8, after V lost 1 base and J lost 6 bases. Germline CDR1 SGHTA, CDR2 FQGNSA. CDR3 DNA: TGTGCCAGCAGCTTAGTGCCCAGCGGGGGTGGCGAGCAGTACTTC. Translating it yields CASSLVPSGGGEQYF. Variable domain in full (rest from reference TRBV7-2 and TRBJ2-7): GAGVSQSPSNKVTEKGKDVELRCDPISGHTALYWYRQSLGQGLEFLIYFQGNSAPDKSGLPSDRFSAERTGGSVSTLTIQRTQQEDSAVYLCASSLVPSGGGEQYFGPGTRLTVT.

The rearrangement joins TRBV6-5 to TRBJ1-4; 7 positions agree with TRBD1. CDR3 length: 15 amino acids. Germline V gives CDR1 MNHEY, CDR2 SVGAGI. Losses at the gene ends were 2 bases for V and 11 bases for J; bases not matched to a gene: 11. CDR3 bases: TGTGCCAGCAGTTACACTAGACAGGGCTTGAGGAAACTGTTTTTT. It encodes CASSYTRQGLRKLFF.

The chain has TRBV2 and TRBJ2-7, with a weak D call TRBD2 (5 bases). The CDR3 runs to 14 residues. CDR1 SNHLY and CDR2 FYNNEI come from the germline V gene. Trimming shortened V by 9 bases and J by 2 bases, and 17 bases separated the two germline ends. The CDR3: CASGGYPLTYEQYF. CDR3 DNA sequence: TGTGCCAGTGGAGGCTATCCTTTAACCTACGAGCAGTACTTC.

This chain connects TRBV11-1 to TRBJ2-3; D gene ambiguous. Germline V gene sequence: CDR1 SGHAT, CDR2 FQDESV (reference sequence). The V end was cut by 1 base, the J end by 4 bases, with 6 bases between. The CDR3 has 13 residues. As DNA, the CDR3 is TGTGCCAGCAGCTTAGGGGCCCCAGATACGCAGTATTTT. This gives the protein CASSLGAPDTQYF. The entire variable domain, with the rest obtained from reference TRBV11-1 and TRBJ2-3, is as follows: EAEVAQSPRYKITEKSQAVAFWCDPISGHATLYWYRQILGQGPELLVQFQDESVVDDSQLPKDRFSAERLKGVDSTLKIQPAELGDSAMYLCASSLGAPDTQYFGPGTRLTVL.

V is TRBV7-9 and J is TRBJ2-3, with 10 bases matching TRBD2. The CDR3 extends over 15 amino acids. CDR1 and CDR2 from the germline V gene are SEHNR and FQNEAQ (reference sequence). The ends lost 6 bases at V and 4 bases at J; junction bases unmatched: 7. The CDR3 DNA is TGTGCCAGCAGGGGAGCGGGGGGGCAGGCAGATACGCAGTATTTT. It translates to CASRGAGGQADTQYF.

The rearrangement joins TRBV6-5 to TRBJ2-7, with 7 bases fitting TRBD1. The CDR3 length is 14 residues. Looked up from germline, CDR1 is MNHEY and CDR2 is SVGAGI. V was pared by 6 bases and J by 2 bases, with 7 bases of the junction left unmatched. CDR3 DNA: TGTGCCAGCAGCGGGACAGCATTAACCTACGAGCAGTACTTC. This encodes CASSGTALTYEQYF.